Sequencing of this TCR beta chain was carried out in a study of blood T cell repertoires in COVID-19. Study-level background: Sample material is recorded as cDNA or gDNA derived from T cells, B-cell-depleted T cells, or PBMCs.

Followed longitudinally, the Seattle patients had been enrolled during active infection. In the authors' methods: Estimation of nucleated cell counts relied on the amplification of reference gene primers. The repertoire was sequenced with immunoSEQ multiplex PCR; TCRdb's copy has only in-frame clones and lacks some. V and J calls and clone size are copied from that table; D and trimming were computed from the DNA. This sample has fewer than 200,000 clones, with roughly four fifths found just once. This CDR3 spans 12 amino acids. The J segment lost 8 bases and the V segment lost 7 bases, leaving 5 bases of the junction unmatched.

Specimen: peripheral blood. The receptor comes from a woman aged 70 to 79 with COVID-19, enrolled during active disease. The V and J genes are TRBV12-3 or TRBV12-4 and TRBJ2-1; TRBD2 agrees at 7 bases. In DNA form, the CDR3 reads TGTGCCAGCAAGGGAGGGGCCGATGAGCAGTTCTTC. Its translation: CASKGGADEQFF.